The 10 T cell receptor beta chains below come from one sample, sequenced in a study of vaccination effects on CD4 cells after COVID-19. For these receptors, no antigen is known. Profiling relied on immunoSEQ multiplex PCR, and the TCRdb table lists in-frame clones only, not all of them. The sample has tens of thousands of clones, under 80% seen once. Subsequent to a culture period of under twelve days, CD4+ T cells were isolated. The sample was CD4+ T cells from PBMCs cultured without peptide, taken before COVID-19 vaccination. These receptors were obtained from a human donor who had a prior SARS-CoV-2 infection.

The V and J genes are TRBV19 and TRBJ2-7, with D tentatively TRBD1 or TRBD2 (5 bases each). Trimming shortened V by 3 bases and J by 0 bases, and 12 bases separated the two germline ends. Germline CDR1 reads LNHDA; CDR2 reads SQIVND (reference sequence). The CDR3 has 15 residues. CDR3 amino acids: CASSIGIRVSYEQYF. Written as DNA, the CDR3 is TGTGCCAGTAGTATCGGGATCAGGGTCTCCTACGAGCAGTACTTC. Full variable domain (remainder filled in from reference TRBV19 and TRBJ2-7): DGGITQSPKYLFRKEGQNVTLSCEQNLNHDAMYWYRQDPGQGLRLIYYSQIVNDFQKGDIAEGYSVSREKKESFPLTVTSAQKNPTAFYLCASSIGIRVSYEQYFGPGTRLTVT.

The rearrangement joins TRBV4-3 to TRBJ2-5; TRBD1 might be the D (8 bases). The CDR3 is made up of 15 amino acids. Per germline, CDR1 LGHNA and CDR2 YSLEER. Trimming stripped 4 bases from V and 5 bases from J, with 17 bases between. CDR3 protein: CASSLAGQGGETQYF. The CDR3 nucleotides read TGCGCCAGCAGCCTCGCAGGACAGGGAGGGGAGACCCAGTACTTC.

The V and J genes are TRBV7-9 and TRBJ2-7; 11 nucleotides match TRBD1. The CDR3 contains 14 residues. Germline V CDR1 and CDR2: SEHNR, FQNEAQ (reference sequence). V shed 5 bases and J 2 bases; nucleotides not matched to a gene: 2. The DNA of the CDR3 is TGTGCCAGCAGCCGGGGACAGGGGGCCTACGAGCAGTACTTC. It codes for CASSRGQGAYEQYF. Drawing the rest from reference TRBV7-9 and TRBJ2-7, the complete variable domain is DTGVSQNPRHKITKRGQNVTFRCDPISEHNRLYWYRQTLGQGPEFLTYFQNEAQLEKSRLLSDRFSAERPKGSFSTLEIQRTEQGDSAMYLCASSRGQGAYEQYFGPGTRLTVT.

This chain uses TRBV6-5 with TRBJ2-5; TRBD1 matches at 8 bases. The ends lost 7 bases at V and 9 bases at J; junction bases unmatched: 13. Germline CDR1 MNHEY, CDR2 SVGAGI. The length of the CDR3 is 14 residues. The CDR3 DNA reads as TGTGCCAGCACCCCACCTGGACAGGGTCGGGCCCAGTACTTC. It codes for CASTPPGQGRAQYF.

This chain joins TRBV6-2 or TRBV6-3 and TRBJ2-2; D is unresolved. The CDR3 is made up of 15 amino acids. Germline CDR1 MNHEY, CDR2 SVGEGT. V was pared by 5 bases and J by 4 bases, with 14 bases between. The CDR3 region has the DNA TGTGCCAGCAGTCGCGGTAGCCAGGTCACCGGGGAGCTGTTTTTT. This encodes CASSRGSQVTGELFF.

This clone was recorded a few times. This chain links TRBV3-1 (or the pseudogene TRBV3-2) with TRBJ1-6; D remains unclear. V was clipped by 2 bases and J by 7 bases, with 3 bases between them. Germline values: CDR1 LGHDT, CDR2 YNNKEL (reference sequence). The CDR3 length is 12 residues. The CDR3 loop is CASSQRNSPLHF. The CDR3 nucleotides are TGTGCCAGCAGCCAACGGAATTCACCCCTCCACTTT.

J is TRBJ1-1 and V is TRBV11-3; the D gene is possibly TRBD1 (5 bases). This CDR3 is 15 amino acids long. Trimming took 4 bases from V and 2 from J, leaving 14 bases between them. Germline CDR1 reads SGHNT; CDR2 reads YENEEA. CDR3 DNA sequence: TGTGCCAGCAGCTCCTCCGGGACGGGAAACACTGAAGCTTTCTTT. Protein sequence: CASSSSGTGNTEAFF.

The rearrangement uses TRBV7-8 and TRBJ2-3, with 11 bases aligning to TRBD2. Germline-derived CDR1 and CDR2 are SGHVS and FQNEAQ. The J segment lost 5 bases and the V segment lost 4 bases, leaving 8 bases of the junction unmatched. The CDR3 has 16 amino acids. The CDR3 spells CASSSLAGGPIDTQYF. The CDR3, as DNA: TGTGCCAGCAGCTCCTTAGCGGGGGGGCCGATAGATACGCAGTATTTT.

This clone was found a few times. V usage is TRBV9 and J usage is TRBJ2-5; 7 nucleotides line up with TRBD1. This CDR3 has 15 amino acids. J gave up 7 bases and V 3 bases, and 12 bases lay outside the gene matches. Per the germline V gene, CDR1 is SGDLS and CDR2 is YYNGEE. For the CDR3, the DNA is TGTGCCAGCAGCGCCGAACAGGGGACCGGGGTGACCCAGTACTTC. Its translation is CASSAEQGTGVTQYF.

The chain combines TRBV5-1 with TRBJ2-2; no clear D gene. Trimming left V 2 bases short and J 6 bases short, with 14 bases between. The CDR3 totals 15 residues. The germline CDR1 and CDR2 sequences are SGHRS and YFSETQ. The CDR3 spells CASSLGPLMSGELFF. For the CDR3, the DNA is TGCGCCAGCAGCTTAGGACCGCTTATGTCCGGGGAGCTGTTTTTT.